This TCR beta chain was profiled in a study of tumour-infiltrating T cells in Burkitt lymphoma. The V end lost 7 bases, the J end lost 1 base, and 5 bases lay between the germline ends. In germline, CDR1 is SGDLS, CDR2 YYNGEE. CDR3 length equals 11 residues. Produced via immunoSEQ multiplex PCR; TCRdb's table is partial and in-frame only. The sample contains 1,300 to 1,500 clones, 9.5% to 12% of which appear only once. Turning to this clone: Antigen unknown.

General study points: Public clonotypes, several, appeared across numerous Burkitt lymphoma patients.

Material for sequencing was tumor tissue. The clonotype was recovered from a human donor with Burkitt lymphoma. The chain employs TRBV9 and TRBJ2-5; D gene uncertain. CDR3 sequence reads: CASRIQETQYF. CDR3 in DNA: TGTGCCAGCCGGATCCAAGAGACCCAGTACTTC.